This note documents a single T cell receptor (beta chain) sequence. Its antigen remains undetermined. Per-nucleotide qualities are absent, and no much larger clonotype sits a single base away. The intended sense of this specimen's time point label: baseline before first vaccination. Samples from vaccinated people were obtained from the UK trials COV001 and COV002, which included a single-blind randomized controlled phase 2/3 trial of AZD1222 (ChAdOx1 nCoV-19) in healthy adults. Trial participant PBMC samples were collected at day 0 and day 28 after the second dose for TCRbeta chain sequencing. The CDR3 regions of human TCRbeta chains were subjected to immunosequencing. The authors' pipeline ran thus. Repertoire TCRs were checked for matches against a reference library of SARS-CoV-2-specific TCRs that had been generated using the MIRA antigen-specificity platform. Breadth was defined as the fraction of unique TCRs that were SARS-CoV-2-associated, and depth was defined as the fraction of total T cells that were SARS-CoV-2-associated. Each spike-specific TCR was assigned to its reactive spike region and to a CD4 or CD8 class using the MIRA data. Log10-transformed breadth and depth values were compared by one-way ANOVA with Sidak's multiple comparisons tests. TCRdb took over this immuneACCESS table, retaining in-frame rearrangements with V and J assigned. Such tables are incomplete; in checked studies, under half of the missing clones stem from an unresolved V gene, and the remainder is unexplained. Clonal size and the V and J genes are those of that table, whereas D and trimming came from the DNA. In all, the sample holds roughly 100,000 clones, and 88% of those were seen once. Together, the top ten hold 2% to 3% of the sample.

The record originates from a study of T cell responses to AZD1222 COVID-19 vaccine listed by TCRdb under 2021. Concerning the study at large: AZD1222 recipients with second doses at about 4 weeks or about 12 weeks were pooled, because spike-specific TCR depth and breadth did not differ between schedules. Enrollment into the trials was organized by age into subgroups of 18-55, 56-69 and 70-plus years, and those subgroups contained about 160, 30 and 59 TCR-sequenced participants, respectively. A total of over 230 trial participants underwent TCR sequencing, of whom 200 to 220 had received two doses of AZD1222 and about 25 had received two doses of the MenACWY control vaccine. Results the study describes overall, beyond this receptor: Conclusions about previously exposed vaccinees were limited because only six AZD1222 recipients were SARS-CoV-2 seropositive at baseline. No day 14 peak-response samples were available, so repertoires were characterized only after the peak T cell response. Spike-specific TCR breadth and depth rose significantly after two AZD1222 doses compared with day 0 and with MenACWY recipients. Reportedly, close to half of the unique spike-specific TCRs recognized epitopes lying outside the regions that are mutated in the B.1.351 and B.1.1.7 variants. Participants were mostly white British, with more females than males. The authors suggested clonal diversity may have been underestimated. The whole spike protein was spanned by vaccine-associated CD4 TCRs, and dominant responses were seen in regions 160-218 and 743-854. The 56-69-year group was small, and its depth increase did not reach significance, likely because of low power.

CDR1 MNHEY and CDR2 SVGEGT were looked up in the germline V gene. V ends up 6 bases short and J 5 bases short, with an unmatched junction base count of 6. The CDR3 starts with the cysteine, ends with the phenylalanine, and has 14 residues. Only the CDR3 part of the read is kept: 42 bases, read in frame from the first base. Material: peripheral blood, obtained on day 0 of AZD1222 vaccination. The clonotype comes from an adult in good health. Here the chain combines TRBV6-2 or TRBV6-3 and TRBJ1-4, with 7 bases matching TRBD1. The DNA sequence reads TGTGCCAGCAGCCGACAGGGAGAGAATGAAAAACTGTTTTTT. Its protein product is CASSRQGENEKLFF.